This TCR beta chain was sequenced during a study of Graves' ophthalmopathy and Graves' hyperthyroidism. Study results and limitations: With almost 90% sensitivity and over 65% specificity, a 13-signature model separated ophthalmopathy from stable hyperthyroidism. Predictions made by the model for ophthalmopathy progression reached 70.59% sensitivity and roughly 75% specificity. Most thyroid clonotypes with frequency above 0.001 were detected in blood too.

Looked up from germline, CDR1 is SEHNR and CDR2 is FQNEAQ (reference sequence). The length of the CDR3 is 13 residues. V lost 4 bases and J 5 bases, leaving 12 bases between the germline ends. Beta-chain TCR CDR3 regions were amplified from RNA transcripts. RT-PCR with HTBI primers came first, then second-round multiplex PCR. Each CDR3 protein gets one entry after TCRdb re-called the multiplex PCR reads with MiXCR. This table holds about 1.2 million distinct CDR3 sequences, 35% to 40% found once. Patients were left out if they had other autoimmune diseases, uncontrolled infections, pregnancy or lactation. The sample holds a few counts of this clonotype. Its target is unknown.

The sequence was obtained from an adult man with Graves' hyperthyroidism. The source material was peripheral blood or thyroid tissue (not recorded which). J is TRBJ2-7 and V is TRBV7-9; unclear D gene. In nucleotides, the CDR3 is TGTGCCAGCAGCTACCCCACAGTCCACGAGCAGTACTTC. Residues: CASSYPTVHEQYF. Based on the CDR3 plus reference TRBV7-9 and TRBJ2-7, the full variable domain is DTGVSQNPRHKITKRGQNVTFRCDPISEHNRLYWYRQTLGQGPEFLTYFQNEAQLEKSRLLSDRFSAERPKGSFSTLEIQRTEQGDSAMYLCASSYPTVHEQYFGPGTRLTVT.